Listed below are T cell receptor beta chains from one sample, sequenced in a study of CD8+ T cells in alopecia areata. Assay: immunoSEQ multiplex PCR; the TCRdb copy retains only in-frame clones and omits some. Found here are some 42,000 clones, just under 95% of them singletons; the top ten hold 15% to 20%. The specimen was CD8+ T cells sorted from blood, collected at week 24, from a patient treated with tofacitinib. Every receptor here comes from a human donor with alopecia areata. The CDR3 runs from the conserved cysteine through the conserved F or W. The D gene is left open where the match is weak. Only some rows state a clone size, as once, few, many or a class for expanded clones.

clone size: .; V gene: TRBV5-1; J gene: TRBJ2-1; D gene: .; CDR3 protein: CASSSRQGGYNEQFF; CDR3 DNA: TGCGCCAGCAGCTCTAGACAGGGAGGTTACAATGAGCAGTTCTTC
clone size: once; V gene: TRBV6-1; J gene: TRBJ2-1; D gene: .; CDR3 protein: CASSPGIDYNEQFF; CDR3 DNA: TGTGCCAGCAGTCCCGGGATCGATTACAATGAGCAGTTCTTC
clone size: .; V gene: TRBV7-9; J gene: TRBJ2-1; D gene: TRBD1; CDR3 protein: CASSSGQDSYNEQFF; CDR3 DNA: TGTGCCAGCAGCTCCGGACAGGACTCCTACAATGAGCAGTTCTTC
clone size: .; V gene: TRBV28; J gene: TRBJ2-5; D gene: .; CDR3 protein: CASSFEETQYF; CDR3 DNA: TGTGCCAGCAGTTTTGAAGAGACCCAGTACTTC
clone size: .; V gene: TRBV7-2; J gene: TRBJ2-7; D gene: .; CDR3 protein: CASTHWGAYEQYF; CDR3 DNA: TGTGCCAGCACCCATTGGGGGGCTTACGAGCAGTACTTC
clone size: .; V gene: TRBV2; J gene: TRBJ1-1; D gene: .; CDR3 protein: CAIPGKDRREAFF; CDR3 DNA: TGTGCCATCCCAGGAAAGGATAGGAGGGAAGCTTTCTTT
clone size: few; V gene: TRBV29-1; J gene: TRBJ2-1; D gene: .; CDR3 protein: CSMSWAGSYNEQFF; CDR3 DNA: TGCAGCATGAGTTGGGCAGGCTCCTACAATGAGCAGTTCTTC
clone size: .; V gene: TRBV7-9; J gene: TRBJ2-5; D gene: .; CDR3 protein: CASRRTEETQYF; CDR3 DNA: TGTGCCAGCAGACGCACAGAAGAGACCCAGTACTTC
clone size: .; V gene: TRBV29-1; J gene: TRBJ2-7; D gene: .; CDR3 protein: CSVEGVGYEQYF; CDR3 DNA: TGCAGCGTTGAAGGGGTGGGCTACGAGCAGTACTTC
clone size: once; V gene: TRBV28; J gene: TRBJ2-7; D gene: TRBD2; CDR3 protein: CASGLAGGPEQYF; CDR3 DNA: TGTGCCAGCGGACTAGCGGGGGGGCCCGAGCAGTACTTC
clone size: .; V gene: TRBV30; J gene: TRBJ2-1; D gene: TRBD2; CDR3 protein: CAWMGGNEQFF; CDR3 DNA: TGTGCCTGGATGGGAGGGAATGAGCAGTTCTTC
clone size: .; V gene: TRBV28; J gene: TRBJ2-1; D gene: .; CDR3 protein: CASSLQGSDEQFF; CDR3 DNA: TGTGCCAGCAGTCTCCAGGGGTCGGATGAGCAGTTCTTC
clone size: .; V gene: TRBV28; J gene: TRBJ2-7; D gene: .; CDR3 protein: CASSFVLGRSYEPSYEQYF; CDR3 DNA: TGTGCCAGCAGTTTCGTCCTCGGCAGATCCTACGAGCCCTCCTACGAGCAGTACTTC